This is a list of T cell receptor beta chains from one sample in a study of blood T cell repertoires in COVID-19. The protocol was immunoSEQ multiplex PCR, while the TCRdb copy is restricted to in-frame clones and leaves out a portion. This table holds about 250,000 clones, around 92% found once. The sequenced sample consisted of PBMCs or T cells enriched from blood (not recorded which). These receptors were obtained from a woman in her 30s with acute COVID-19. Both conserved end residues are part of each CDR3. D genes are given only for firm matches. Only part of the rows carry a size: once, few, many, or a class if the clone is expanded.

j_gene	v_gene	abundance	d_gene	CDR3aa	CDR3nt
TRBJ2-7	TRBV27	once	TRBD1	CASSPGTGYYEQYF	TGTGCCAGCAGCCCCGGGACAGGGTACTACGAGCAGTACTTC
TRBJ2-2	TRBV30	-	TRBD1	CAWDRGAGNTGELFF	TGTGCCTGGGACAGGGGAGCCGGCAACACCGGGGAGCTGTTTTTT
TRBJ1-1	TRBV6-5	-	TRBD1	CASSPQDRVHTEAFF	TGTGCCAGCAGTCCTCAGGACAGGGTCCACACTGAAGCTTTCTTT
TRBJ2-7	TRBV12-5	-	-	CASGLVHAGGVYEQYF	TGTGCTAGTGGTTTGGTACACGCAGGAGGGGTCTACGAGCAGTACTTC
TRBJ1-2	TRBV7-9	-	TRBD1	CASSSDRGNYGYTF	TGTGCCAGCAGCTCGGACAGGGGGAACTATGGCTACACCTTC
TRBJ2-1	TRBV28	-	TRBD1	CASSLRGRGQGHGEQFF	TGTGCCAGCAGTTTACGGGGGCGAGGACAGGGCCATGGGGAGCAGTTCTTC
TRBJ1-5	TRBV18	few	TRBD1	CASSPRGQSNQPQHF	TGTGCCAGCTCACCGAGGGGGCAGAGCAATCAGCCCCAGCATTTT
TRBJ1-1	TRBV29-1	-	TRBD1	CSVETGGAGTEAFF	TGCAGCGTTGAGACAGGGGGCGCGGGCACTGAAGCTTTCTTT
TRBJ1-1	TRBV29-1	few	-	CSVEEPRNTEAFF	TGCAGCGTTGAAGAACCCAGGAACACTGAAGCTTTCTTT
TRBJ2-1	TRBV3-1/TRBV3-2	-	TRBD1	CASSEGAFPNEQFF	TGTGCCAGCAGTGAGGGGGCGTTCCCCAATGAGCAGTTCTTC
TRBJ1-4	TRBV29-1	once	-	CSVLRGGDEKLFF	TGCAGCGTTCTGAGGGGGGGGGATGAAAAACTGTTTTTT
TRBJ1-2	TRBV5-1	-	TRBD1	CASSQMTGANYGYTF	TGCGCCAGCAGCCAAATGACAGGGGCAAACTATGGCTACACCTTC
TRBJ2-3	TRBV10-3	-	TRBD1	CAIRAGTGVPDTQYF	TGTGCCATCCGTGCCGGGACAGGGGTCCCAGATACGCAGTATTTT
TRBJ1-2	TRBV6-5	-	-	CASSYSAGGSNYGYTF	TGTGCCAGCAGTTACTCCGCAGGAGGTTCTAACTATGGCTACACCTTC
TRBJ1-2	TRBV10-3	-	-	CAISAQGTYGYTF	TGTGCCATCAGTGCCCAGGGTACTTATGGCTACACCTTC
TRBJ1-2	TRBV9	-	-	CASSEPGGGARYTF	TGTGCCAGCAGCGAACCGGGTGGGGGGGCCCGCTACACCTTC
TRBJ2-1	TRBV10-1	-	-	CASSESGELAGEQFF	TGCGCCAGCAGTGAGTCCGGAGAACTAGCAGGCGAGCAGTTCTTC
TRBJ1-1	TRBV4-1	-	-	CASSQDPGTRAEAFF	TGCGCCAGCAGCCAAGATCCCGGCACTCGGGCTGAAGCTTTCTTT
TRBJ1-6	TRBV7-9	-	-	CASSPSQGAKDSPLHF	TGTGCCAGCAGCCCCAGTCAGGGCGCGAAGGATTCACCCCTCCACTTT
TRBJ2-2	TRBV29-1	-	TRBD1	CSVEGTGTGTGELFF	TGCAGCGTTGAAGGGACAGGTACGGGCACCGGGGAGCTGTTTTTT
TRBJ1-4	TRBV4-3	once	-	CASSSWPHGAEGGKLFF	TGCGCCAGCAGCTCCTGGCCCCATGGGGCCGAAGGCGGAAAACTGTTTTTT
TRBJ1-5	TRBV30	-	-	CAWSVRGTADQPQHF	TGTGCCTGGAGTGTACGGGGGACCGCCGATCAGCCCCAGCATTTT
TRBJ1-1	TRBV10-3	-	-	CAISEFEPAGAFF	TGTGCCATCAGTGAATTCGAACCGGCGGGAGCTTTCTTT
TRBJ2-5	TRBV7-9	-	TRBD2	CASSLRGGGETQYF	TGTGCCAGCAGCTTGCGGGGGGGCGGCGAGACCCAGTACTTC
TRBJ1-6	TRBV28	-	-	CASSLGPPLHF	TGTGCCAGCAGTTTAGGGCCACCCCTCCACTTT
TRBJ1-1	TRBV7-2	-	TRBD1	CASSLQGALNTEAFF	TGTGCCAGCAGCTTACAGGGGGCGTTGAACACTGAAGCTTTCTTT
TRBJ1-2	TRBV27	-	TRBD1	CASSYQGEYGYTF	TGTGCCAGCAGTTACCAGGGGGAGTATGGCTACACCTTC
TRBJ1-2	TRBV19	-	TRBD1	CASSVGQANYGYTF	TGTGCCAGTAGTGTGGGACAGGCGAACTATGGCTACACCTTC
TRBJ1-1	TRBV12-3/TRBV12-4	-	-	CASTPERVSEAFF	TGTGCCAGCACCCCAGAGCGGGTGAGTGAAGCTTTCTTT
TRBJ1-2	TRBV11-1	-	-	CASSFDAEENGYTF	TGTGCCAGCAGCTTTGATGCGGAGGAGAATGGCTACACCTTC
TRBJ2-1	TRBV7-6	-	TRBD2	CASSKNAGGLSNEQFF	TGTGCCAGCAGCAAAAACGCGGGGGGACTCTCCAATGAGCAGTTCTTC
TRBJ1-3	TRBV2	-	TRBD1	CASIGQGNTIYF	TGTGCCAGCATCGGACAGGGTAACACCATATATTTT
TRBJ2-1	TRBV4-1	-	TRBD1	CASSPDPGQGFNEQFF	TGCGCCAGCAGCCCGGATCCGGGACAGGGGTTCAATGAGCAGTTCTTC
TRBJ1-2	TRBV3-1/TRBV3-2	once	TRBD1	CASSPGTDYGYTF	TGTGCCAGCAGTCCCGGGACAGACTATGGCTACACCTTC
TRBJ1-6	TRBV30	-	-	CASTPRGNLYNSPLHF	TGTGCCTCGACACCCCGGGGAAATCTATATAATTCACCCCTCCACTTT